This TCR beta chain stems from a study of regulatory T cells in long-lasting Graves disease. Study at large: In persistent Graves' disease, antithyroid drugs had been taken for over 5 years and TSH receptor antibodies stayed positive. Regarding the study as a whole: Persistent-disease Graves' patients showed less TCR diversity than new cases.

Combining iRepertoire HTBI primers with Arm-PCR of CDR3 regions, the authors built TCR beta libraries. In the original analysis: Analysis of the samples identified under 80 TRBV and roughly 13 TRBJ segments. TCRdb itself ran the multiplex PCR reads through MiXCR, one entry per CDR3 protein. TCRdb, not the authors, supplied the V and J calls. Counted here are a few hundred thousand distinct CDR3 sequences, 22% occurring once; the ten biggest clones make up under 15%. Time point noted: persistent/refractory GD, antithyroid drugs over 5 years with positive TRAb. Preparation of the TCR library used RNA extracted from PBMCs. Germline assignment: CDR1 DFQATT and CDR2 SNEGSKA (reference sequence). Between the trimmed V and J ends, which lost 0 bases and 4 bases, there was a span of 13 bases. The CDR3 length is 14 residues. In this sample, this clonotype turned up many times. Its antigen is unidentified.

The V call is TRBV20-1, the J call TRBJ2-7; unclear D gene. The material was peripheral blood mononuclear cells (PBMCs), obtained when the disease was refractory, from a patient treated with antithyroid drugs. This sequence originates from a female donor with Graves disease. The CDR3 protein is CSAREDQATYEQYF. Here the CDR3 DNA reads TGCAGTGCTAGAGAGGACCAGGCTACGTACGAGCAGTACTTC.